Only one count was recorded for the clone carrying this TCR beta chain. This entry is derived from a study of blood T cell repertoires in COVID-19. This CDR3 spans 14 amino acids. Germline CDR1 is SQVTM and CDR2 is ANQGSEA. V shed 6 bases and J 7 bases; nucleotides not matched to a gene: 14. Some clones are missing from TCRdb's copy, which holds only in-frame ones; the method was immunoSEQ multiplex PCR. The sample consists of about 42,000 clones, around 88% of them appearing once. The chain joins TRBV29-1 to TRBJ1-2; 7 nucleotides align to TRBD1. The TCR originated in a human donor in a cohort sampled during active COVID-19. The sample was peripheral blood. The CDR3 DNA is TGCAGCGTAGACTTCGCGGGAGGGGGCGGTGGCTACACCTTC. This translates into CSVDFAGGGGGYTF.